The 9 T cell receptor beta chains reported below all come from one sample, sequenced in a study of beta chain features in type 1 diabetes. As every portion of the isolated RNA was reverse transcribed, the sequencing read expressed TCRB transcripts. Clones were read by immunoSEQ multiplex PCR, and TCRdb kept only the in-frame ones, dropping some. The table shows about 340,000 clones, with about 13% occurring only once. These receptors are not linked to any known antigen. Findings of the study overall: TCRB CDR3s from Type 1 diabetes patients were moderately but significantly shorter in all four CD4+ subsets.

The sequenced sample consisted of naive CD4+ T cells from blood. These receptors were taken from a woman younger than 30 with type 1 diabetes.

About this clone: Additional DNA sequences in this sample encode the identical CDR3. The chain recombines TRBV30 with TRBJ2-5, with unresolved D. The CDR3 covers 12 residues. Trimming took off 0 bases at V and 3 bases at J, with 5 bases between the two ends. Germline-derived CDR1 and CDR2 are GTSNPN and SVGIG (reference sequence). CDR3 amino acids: CAWSVSEETQYF. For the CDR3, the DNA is TGTGCCTGGAGTGTATCGGAAGAGACCCAGTACTTC. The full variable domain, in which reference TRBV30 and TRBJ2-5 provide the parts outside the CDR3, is SQTIHQWPATLVQPVGSPLSLECTVEGTSNPNLYWYRQAAGRGLQLLFYSVGIGQISSEVPQNLSASRPQDRQFILSSKKLLLSDSGFYLCAWSVSEETQYFGPGTRLLVL.

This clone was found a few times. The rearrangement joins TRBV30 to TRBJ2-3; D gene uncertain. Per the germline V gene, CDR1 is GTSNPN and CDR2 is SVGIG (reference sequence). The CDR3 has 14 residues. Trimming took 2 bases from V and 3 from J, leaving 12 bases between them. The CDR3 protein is CAWSRLERTDTQYF. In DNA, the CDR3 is TGTGCCTGGAGTCGACTGGAAAGGACAGATACGCAGTATTTT.

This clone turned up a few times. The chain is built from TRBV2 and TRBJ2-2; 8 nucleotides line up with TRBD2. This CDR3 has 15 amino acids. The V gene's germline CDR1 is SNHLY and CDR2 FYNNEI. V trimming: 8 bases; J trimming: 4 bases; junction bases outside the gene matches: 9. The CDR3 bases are TGTGCCAGCCTCCGACTAGCGTTTAGCACCGGGGAGCTGTTTTTT. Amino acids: CASLRLAFSTGELFF.

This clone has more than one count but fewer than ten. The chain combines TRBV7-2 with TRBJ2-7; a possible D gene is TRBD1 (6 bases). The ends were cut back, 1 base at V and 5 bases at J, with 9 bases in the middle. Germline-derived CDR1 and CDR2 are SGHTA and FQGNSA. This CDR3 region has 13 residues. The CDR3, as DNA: TGTGCCAGCAGCTTAGACAGGGAAAACGAGCAGTACGTC. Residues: CASSLDRENEQYV.

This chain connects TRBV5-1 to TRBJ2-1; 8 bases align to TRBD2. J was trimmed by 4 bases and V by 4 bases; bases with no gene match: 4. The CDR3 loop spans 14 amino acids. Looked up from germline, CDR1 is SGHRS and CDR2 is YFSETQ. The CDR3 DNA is TGCGCCAGCAGCGCGAAGCGGGAGTACAATGAGCAGTTCTTC. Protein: CASSAKREYNEQFF.

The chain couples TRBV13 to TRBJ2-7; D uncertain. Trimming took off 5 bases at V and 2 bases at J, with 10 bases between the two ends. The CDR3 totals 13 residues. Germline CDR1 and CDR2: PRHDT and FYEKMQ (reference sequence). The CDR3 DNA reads TGTGCCAGCAGCCAAGGCGGTGCCTACGAGCAGTACTTC. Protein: CASSQGGAYEQYF.

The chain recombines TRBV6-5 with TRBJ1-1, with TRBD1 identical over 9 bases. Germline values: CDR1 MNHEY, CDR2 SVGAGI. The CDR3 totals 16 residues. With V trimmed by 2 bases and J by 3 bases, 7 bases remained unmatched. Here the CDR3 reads CASSYRGQGLYTEAFF. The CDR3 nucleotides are TGTGCCAGCAGTTACAGAGGACAGGGGCTTTACACTGAAGCTTTCTTT.

CDR3: CASSRDPGEGNEQFF. CDR3 sequence (DNA): TGTGCCAGCAGCCGGGACCCGGGGGAGGGCAATGAGCAGTTCTTC. The chain is built from TRBV5-4 and TRBJ2-1; 7 positions agree with TRBD2. The length of the CDR3 is 15 residues. V trimming: 4 bases; J trimming: 6 bases; junction bases outside the gene matches: 10. CDR1 and CDR2 (germline): SGHNT, YYREEE (reference sequence).

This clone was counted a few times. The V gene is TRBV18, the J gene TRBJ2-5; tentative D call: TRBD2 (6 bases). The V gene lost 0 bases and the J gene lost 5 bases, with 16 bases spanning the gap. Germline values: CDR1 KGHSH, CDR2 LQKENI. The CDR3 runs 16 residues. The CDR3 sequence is CASSPPLAGRGETQYF. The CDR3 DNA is TGTGCCAGCTCACCACCGCTGGCGGGAAGAGGGGAGACCCAGTACTTC.